This T cell receptor beta chain is drawn from a study of cytomegalovirus exposure and HLA in healthy donors. Generated by immunoSEQ multiplex PCR, the TCRdb table keeps only in-frame clones and is missing some. The sample holds around 120,000 clones, over 85% seen once. Notes on the study in general: 150 to 200 TCR beta chains were listed as cytomegalovirus-associated.

The CDR3 has 16 residues. V lost 4 bases and J 0 bases, leaving 13 bases between the germline ends. From germline, CDR1 is LNHDA and CDR2 SQIVND (reference sequence). Of note for this clone: Its antigen is as yet unknown.

This clonotype was obtained from a woman aged 18-29 years in good health and CMV-seronegative. The sample taken for sequencing was PBMCs. The gene calls are TRBV19 and TRBJ1-5; D is possibly TRBD1 (5 bases). The CDR3 sequence: CASSTNRLGSNQPQHF. The CDR3 nucleotides read TGTGCCAGTAGTACGAACAGGTTAGGTAGCAATCAGCCCCAGCATTTT.